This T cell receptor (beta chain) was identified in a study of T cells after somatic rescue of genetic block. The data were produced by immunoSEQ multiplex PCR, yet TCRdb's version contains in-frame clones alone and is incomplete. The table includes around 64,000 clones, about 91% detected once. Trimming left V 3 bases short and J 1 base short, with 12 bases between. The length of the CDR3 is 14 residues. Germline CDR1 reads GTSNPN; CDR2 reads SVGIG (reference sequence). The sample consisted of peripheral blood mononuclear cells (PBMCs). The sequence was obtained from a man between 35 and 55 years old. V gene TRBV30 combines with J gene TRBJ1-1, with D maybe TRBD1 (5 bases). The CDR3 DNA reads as TGTGCCTGGAGGGGTTCCGGGGGGAACACTGAAGCTTTCTTT. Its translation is CAWRGSGGNTEAFF.